This T cell receptor beta chain is from a study of CD8 T cells in ankylosing spondylitis. Notes on the study in general: A TCR beta motif made of under 10 highly homologous variants seemed typical of ankylosing spondylitis blood. Certain motif variants had earlier been reported in reactive arthritis synovial fluid and blood. A CD8+ phenotype characterized the disease-linked clones, which were relatively rare in peripheral blood. Matched synovial fluid from ankylosing spondylitis patients was reported to be enriched for disease-linked clones.

The table lists this clonotype with many counts. The antigen is undetermined. TCRdb itself ran the 5' RACE reads through MiXCR, one entry per CDR3 protein. The sample has roughly 130,000 distinct CDR3 sequences; approximately 6.8% are singletons. This CDR3 comprises 12 residues. Germline loops: CDR1 ENHRY, CDR2 SYGVKD. With 4 bases removed from V and 4 bases from J, the gap between germline ends came to 7 bases. The TCR was taken from a male donor with ankylosing spondylitis or in good health (not recorded which). Source material: blood, either unsorted or a sorted T cell fraction (not recorded which). The chain employs TRBV10-3 and TRBJ2-5, with D tentatively TRBD2 (5 bases). This CDR3 reads CAISGAGETQYF. CDR3 nucleotide sequence: TGTGCCATCAGTGGGGCGGGAGAGACCCAGTACTTC.